The present TCR beta chain was sequenced within a study of CD8 T cells in ankylosing spondylitis. Study-wide results and caveats: Within ankylosing spondylitis blood, a TCR beta motif made up of several highly homologous variants appeared to be characteristic. There were earlier reports of some motif variants in reactive arthritis synovial fluid and blood. There was reportedly significant enrichment of clones that were disease-linked in matched ankylosing spondylitis synovial fluid. CD8+ cells made up the disease-linked clones, which were relatively rare in peripheral blood.

5'-RACE, quantitative and with molecular barcodes, yielded the TCR beta libraries. TCRdb re-analysed the 5' RACE reads in MiXCR, keeping a single row per CDR3 protein. In the table there are about 800,000 distinct CDR3 sequences, 10% to 15% of which are singletons. Worth noting for this clonotype: The antigen is not known.

The CDR3 covers 16 residues. V lost 4 bases to trimming and J lost 2 bases, with 18 bases between them. The germline V gene encodes CDR1 MGHRA and CDR2 YSYEKL. V and J are TRBV4-1 and TRBJ2-7; D may be TRBD2 (5 bases). This receptor was identified in a male donor with ankylosing spondylitis. The sequencing input was blood, either unsorted or a sorted T cell fraction (not recorded which). The CDR3 region is CASSRTRVVGAYEQYF. The CDR3, as DNA: TGCGCCAGCAGCCGAACAAGGGTGGTGGGAGCCTACGAGCAGTACTTC.